The rows below give T cell receptor beta chains drawn from one sample of a study of T cells expressing NK-cell markers. TCRdb derives one entry per CDR3 protein from the 5' RACE reads, leaving out DNA. This listing includes 550,000 to 600,000 distinct CDR3 sequences. The specimen was blood T cells: a sorted CD56 or NKG2C T cell subset, CD4+ or CD8+ T cells, or bulk PBMC T cells (not recorded which). Receptor source: a man younger than 35 in good health. The CDR3 runs from the conserved cysteine through the conserved F or W.

cdr3_aa,j_call,v_call,cdr3_length
CASSQASDRGRKTQYF,TRBJ2-5,TRBV7-9,16
CASSLTLNWSNEQFF,TRBJ2-1,TRBV12-3/TRBV12-4,15
CASSLRATSYNEQFF,TRBJ2-1,TRBV7-8,15
CASSLPASGGELFF,TRBJ2-2,TRBV5-1,14
CASGTSGGIEQFF,TRBJ2-1,TRBV6-5,13
CASSSIQGTGELFF,TRBJ2-2,TRBV6-5,14
CASSTWTGKLKNIQYF,TRBJ2-4,TRBV7-9,16
CASSRTAMNTGELFF,TRBJ2-2,TRBV6-1,15
CSASEGQGDTQYF,TRBJ2-3,TRBV20-1,13
CASGPRGRPNEKLFF,TRBJ1-4,TRBV12-3/TRBV12-4,15
CASSQDGGGPSNTQYF,TRBJ2-3,TRBV4-3,16
CASSPGTSRTDTQYF,TRBJ2-3,TRBV14,15
CATHLGGISTDTQYF,TRBJ2-3,TRBV24-1,15
CASTLTGNNEQFF,TRBJ2-1,TRBV5-1,13
CSARDPRTPSYEQYF,TRBJ2-7,TRBV20-1,15
CASSGVTSGRDEQFF,TRBJ2-1,TRBV9,15
CASSRDRADTQYF,TRBJ2-3,TRBV28,13
CASSLEAGGHEKLFF,TRBJ1-4,TRBV5-1,15
CASSVAGGLSNEQFF,TRBJ2-1,TRBV18,15
CASSLSWGTGTSGSSYEQYF,TRBJ2-7,TRBV28,20
CASSYSGPVVQYF,TRBJ2-7,TRBV6-2/TRBV6-3,13
CASSGLAGGGEQFF,TRBJ2-1,TRBV6-1,14
CASGLGGPQETQYF,TRBJ2-5,TRBV25-1,14
CAWGAGPTDTQYF,TRBJ2-3,TRBV30,13
CASSFGGQVTYSGANVLTF,TRBJ2-6,TRBV5-1,19
CASSPAGSAPTQYF,TRBJ2-3,TRBV7-2,14
CATAGGPRETQYF,TRBJ2-5,TRBV15,13
CASSYPDRGLGVEAFF,TRBJ1-1,TRBV6-5,16
CASSLSRLSDGANVLTF,TRBJ2-6,TRBV5-1,17
CASSRTGLSPLHF,TRBJ1-6,TRBV12-3/TRBV12-4,13
CSAIGTSGRAGETQYF,TRBJ2-5,TRBV20-1,16